This is a list of T cell receptor beta chains from one sample in a study of blood T cell repertoires in COVID-19. The table came from immunoSEQ multiplex PCR; TCRdb's copy has only in-frame clones and leaves some out. The table includes roughly 150,000 clones, around 80% detected once. What was sequenced was PBMCs or T cells enriched from blood (not recorded which). The receptors derive from a woman aged 18-29 years who had been exposed to COVID-19. Both conserved end residues are part of each CDR3. The order of the fields is D gene, V gene, clone size, J gene, CDR3 DNA, CDR3 protein. D genes are given only for firm matches. Clone size appears in some rows only: once, few, many, or a class for an expanded clone.

D: TRBD1; V: TRBV9; size: once; J: TRBJ1-2; DNA: TGTGCCAGCAGCGTAGCGGGGACAGGGGACTATGGCTACACCTTC; CDR3: CASSVAGTGDYGYTF
D: NA; V: TRBV11-1; size: NA; J: TRBJ2-5; DNA: TGTGCCAGCAGCTTAGGGGCGACAGGTCCACAAGAGACCCAGTACTTC; CDR3: CASSLGATGPQETQYF
D: NA; V: TRBV27; size: NA; J: TRBJ2-3; DNA: TGTGCCAGCAGTGGGGCATTCACAGATACGCAGTATTTT; CDR3: CASSGAFTDTQYF
D: TRBD2; V: TRBV3-1/TRBV3-2; size: NA; J: TRBJ2-1; DNA: TGTGCCAGCAGCTCCCGGACTAGCGGGACCATTCCGAGCTCCTACAATGAGCAGTTCTTC; CDR3: CASSSRTSGTIPSSYNEQFF
D: TRBD2; V: TRBV19; size: NA; J: TRBJ2-7; DNA: TGTGCCAGTAGTCCCTCGGCCAGCGGGAACTCCTACGAGCAGTACTTC; CDR3: CASSPSASGNSYEQYF
D: TRBD2; V: TRBV10-1; size: few; J: TRBJ2-1; DNA: TGCGCCAGCAGTAAGGAGCTAGCGGGATACAATGAGCAGTTCTTC; CDR3: CASSKELAGYNEQFF
D: NA; V: TRBV7-3; size: NA; J: TRBJ2-2; DNA: TGTGCCAGTAAGGACAGAAACACCGGGGAGCTGTTTTTT; CDR3: CASKDRNTGELFF
D: NA; V: TRBV2; size: NA; J: TRBJ2-1; DNA: TGTGCCAGCAGTGAATTCGGGGTACGGAATGAGCAGTTCTTC; CDR3: CASSEFGVRNEQFF
D: NA; V: TRBV27; size: NA; J: TRBJ1-1; DNA: TGTGCCAGCAGTTTATCAAGGGGGAACACTGAAGCTTTCTTT; CDR3: CASSLSRGNTEAFF
D: NA; V: TRBV28; size: once; J: TRBJ1-2; DNA: TGTGCCAGCAGTGCTGACAGGAACTATGGCTACACCTTC; CDR3: CASSADRNYGYTF
D: NA; V: TRBV5-8; size: NA; J: TRBJ2-5; DNA: TGTGCCAGCAGCTTTAACAGGAGAGAGACCCAGTACTTC; CDR3: CASSFNRRETQYF
D: TRBD1; V: TRBV5-1; size: NA; J: TRBJ2-1; DNA: TGCGCCAGCAGCTTGGAGACTCGAGCAGGGGGAACGAGCGATGAGCAGTTCTTC; CDR3: CASSLETRAGGTSDEQFF
D: TRBD2; V: TRBV5-1; size: NA; J: TRBJ2-1; DNA: TGCGCCAGCAGCTTAATAGCGGGAGAGGTCTACAATGAGCAGTTCTTC; CDR3: CASSLIAGEVYNEQFF
D: NA; V: TRBV27; size: NA; J: TRBJ1-5; DNA: TGTGCCAGCAGTTCTGGACAGCCGGGCAATCAGCCCCAGCATTTT; CDR3: CASSSGQPGNQPQHF
D: NA; V: TRBV4-1; size: few; J: TRBJ1-4; DNA: TGCGCCAGCAGCCCTCCGGGGGGGTTTGGGGAAAAACTGTTTTTT; CDR3: CASSPPGGFGEKLFF
D: NA; V: TRBV19; size: once; J: TRBJ2-1; DNA: TGTGCCAGTAGTAAGGACGGACGGGAGAGCTCCTACAATGAGCAGTTCTTC; CDR3: CASSKDGRESSYNEQFF
D: TRBD1; V: TRBV27; size: NA; J: TRBJ1-2; DNA: TGTGCCAGCAGTTTATCTACAGGGGGTTATGGCTACACCTTC; CDR3: CASSLSTGGYGYTF
D: NA; V: TRBV7-3; size: NA; J: TRBJ1-6; DNA: TGTGCCAGCAGCTTAGCGGGAGGACCCCTCCACTTT; CDR3: CASSLAGGPLHF
D: NA; V: TRBV5-4; size: NA; J: TRBJ2-5; DNA: TGTGCCAGCAGCTGGGCCCCGAAGGAGACCCAGTACTTC; CDR3: CASSWAPKETQYF
D: NA; V: TRBV5-1; size: NA; J: TRBJ2-3; DNA: TGCGCCAGCAGCCCCGACAGTAACACAGATACGCAGTATTTT; CDR3: CASSPDSNTDTQYF
D: NA; V: TRBV30; size: NA; J: TRBJ2-1; DNA: TGTGCCTGGAGTGTTTATGGCCGGGGGCAGTTCTTC; CDR3: CAWSVYGRGQFF
D: TRBD2; V: TRBV27; size: NA; J: TRBJ2-1; DNA: TGTGCCAGCAGTTTCCTCGGGACTAGCGGGAGATATGAGCAGTTCTTC; CDR3: CASSFLGTSGRYEQFF
D: NA; V: TRBV21-1; size: NA; J: TRBJ1-1; DNA: TGTGCCAGCAGCAAAGCAGAGCCGGGGTTGAGTGAAGCTTTCTTT; CDR3: CASSKAEPGLSEAFF
D: NA; V: TRBV5-1; size: NA; J: TRBJ2-5; DNA: TGCGCCAGCAGCTTGGCCGGTGAGACCCAGTACTTC; CDR3: CASSLAGETQYF
D: TRBD1; V: TRBV4-2; size: NA; J: TRBJ2-2; DNA: TGTGCCAGCAGCGGGCCCCCAAGCTTAAGAGACAGGGTCAGGTTGAGGGAGCTGTTTTTT; CDR3: CASSGPPSLRDRVRLRELFF
D: TRBD2; V: TRBV5-8; size: NA; J: TRBJ2-5; DNA: TGTGCCAGCAGCCGCGGACTAGCGGGAGGGTATAAAGAGACCCAGTACTTC; CDR3: CASSRGLAGGYKETQYF
D: TRBD1; V: TRBV7-2; size: NA; J: TRBJ1-5; DNA: TGTGCCAGCAGCCCAAGGACAGGGAGCCTAAATCAGCCCCAGCATTTT; CDR3: CASSPRTGSLNQPQHF
D: TRBD1; V: TRBV29-1; size: NA; J: TRBJ1-2; DNA: TGCAGCGTGATACAGGGGGCCTTAGAGGGCTACACCTTC; CDR3: CSVIQGALEGYTF
D: TRBD1; V: TRBV11-3; size: once; J: TRBJ1-3; DNA: TGTGCCAGCAGCTTAACAGGGGATTCTGGAAACACCATATATTTT; CDR3: CASSLTGDSGNTIYF
D: NA; V: TRBV30; size: NA; J: TRBJ1-2; DNA: TGTGCCTGGAGTCGATCCAGGGTGTATGGCTACACCTTC; CDR3: CAWSRSRVYGYTF
D: TRBD1; V: TRBV7-9; size: NA; J: TRBJ2-7; DNA: TGTGCCAGCAGCTCCCAGACAGGGCGACTGGGTTACGAGCAGTACTTC; CDR3: CASSSQTGRLGYEQYF
D: TRBD1; V: TRBV5-4; size: few; J: TRBJ1-2; DNA: TGTGCCAGCAGCCTGAGTAACAGGGGAGGCTACACCTTC; CDR3: CASSLSNRGGYTF